This T cell receptor (beta chain) stems from a study of Ad26.COV2.S vaccination and SARS-CoV-2 variants. Overall study context: In the study, Ad26.COV2.S was injected intramuscularly once, or twice 56 days apart.

This sample's treatment: about 20 received Ad26.COV2.S at low or high dose, single or two shots; five or six received placebo; per-sample allocation not given. Day 63 following the first vaccine or placebo injection was when the samples were taken. Whoever gave the sample was an adult aged 18-55 years in Boston. With 6 bases clipped from V and 8 bases from J, the junction kept 13 bases outside the gene matches. This CDR3 contains 15 residues. Per the germline V gene, CDR1 is SGHDT and CDR2 is YYEEEE. Repertoires were generated with immunoSEQ multiplex PCR, while TCRdb's copy carries only in-frame clones and drops some. In the table there are around 300,000 clones, 88% of which are singletons.

The rearrangement joins TRBV5-6 to TRBJ2-3; 9 positions agree with TRBD1. The TCR was taken from a person aged 18-60 years who received the Ad26.COV2.S COVID-19 vaccine or a placebo. The material sequenced was peripheral blood, taken in a trial of Ad26.COV2.S vaccine versus placebo. The CDR3 DNA reads TGTGCCAGCACCTTACAGGGGGCCCTCGGGGTTACGCAGTATTTT. It encodes CASTLQGALGVTQYF.